The 3 T cell receptor beta chains presented below share a single source sample, sequenced in a study of cytomegalovirus exposure and HLA in healthy donors. Data came from immunoSEQ multiplex PCR; TCRdb stores just in-frame clones and leaves some out. The sample records 250,000 to 300,000 clones, 86% being singletons. Sequencing input: PBMCs. These receptor sequences come from a young woman in good health and CMV-seronegative.

The J gene is TRBJ1-2, the V gene TRBV7-6; no firm D call. CDR1 is SGHVS and CDR2 is FNYEAQ in the germline V gene. The CDR3 contains 15 residues. V lost 2 bases to trimming and J lost 1 base, with 11 bases between them. CDR3 coding DNA: TGTGCCAGCAGCTTATTTGGTAGAGATAACTATGGCTACACCTTC. The encoded protein is CASSLFGRDNYGYTF.

The chain joins TRBV5-1 to TRBJ1-6; D gene unclear. Germline V gives CDR1 SGHRS, CDR2 YFSETQ. Trimming left V 0 bases short and J 12 bases short, with 13 bases between. The CDR3 is 14 amino acids. The CDR3 reads CASSLGLRREPLHF. The CDR3 coding sequence is TGCGCCAGCAGCTTGGGCCTGAGGCGGGAACCCCTCCACTTT. The full variable domain, in which reference TRBV5-1 and TRBJ1-6 provide the parts outside the CDR3, is KAGVTQTPRYLIKTRGQQVTLSCSPISGHRSVSWYQQTPGQGLQFLFEYFSETQRNKGNFPGRFSGRQFSNSRSEMNVSTLELGDSALYLCASSLGLRREPLHFGNGTRLTVT.

The chain couples TRBV5-6 to TRBJ2-2; D perhaps matches TRBD1 (6 bases). Looked up from germline, CDR1 is SGHDT and CDR2 is YYEEEE. V dropped 1 base and J dropped 0 bases, with 10 bases sitting between them. The CDR3 consists of 16 residues. CDR3 DNA: TGTGCCAGCAGCTTGTATCAGGGGACGAACACCGGGGAGCTGTTTTTT. The encoded protein is CASSLYQGTNTGELFF. Complete variable domain (other parts from reference TRBV5-6 and TRBJ2-2): DAGVTQSPTHLIKTRGQQVTLRCSPKSGHDTVSWYQQALGQGPQFIFQYYEEEERQRGNFPDRFSGHQFPNYSSELNVNALLLGDSALYLCASSLYQGTNTGELFFGEGSRLTVL.